This T cell receptor beta chain derives from a study of cytomegalovirus exposure and HLA in healthy donors. Study-wide findings and caveats: Among TCR beta chains, those listed as cytomegalovirus-associated numbered about 160. Upon later analysis, TCR association rates were observed to vary by HLA locus, being highest for DRB1 and lowest for HLA-C.

Worth noting for this clone: The target antigen is unknown.

Likely unrecorded immune exposures existed in these nominally healthy donors. The PCR employed 60 Vbeta primers together with 13 Jbeta primers. The data were produced by immunoSEQ multiplex PCR, yet TCRdb's version contains in-frame clones alone and is incomplete. In the table there are 150,000 or so clones, roughly four fifths of which are singletons. J gave up 3 bases and V 4 bases, and 7 bases lay outside the gene matches. The CDR3 consists of 15 residues. Per germline, CDR1 SGHDN and CDR2 FVKESK. This TCR was recovered from a man in his forties or fifties in good health and CMV-seropositive. The sample taken for sequencing was PBMCs. This chain uses TRBV14 with TRBJ2-7, with TRBD1 matching over 9 bases. CDR3 residues: CASSRGQGYGYEQYF. DNA for the CDR3: TGTGCCAGCAGCCGGGGACAGGGTTACGGCTACGAGCAGTACTTC.